This entry lists 28 T cell receptor beta chains sequenced from one sample in a study of a mutant IDH1 vaccine in newly diagnosed glioma. Libraries were prepared by immunoSEQ multiplex PCR; TCRdb keeps only in-frame clonotypes and omits some of them. The data hold about 88,000 clones, with roughly 82% observed a single time. The time point denotes: baseline, week 1 (first vaccination visit). As for treatment: pre-vaccination baseline after standard-of-care therapy. The input for sequencing was PBMCs, taken from a glioma patient treated with radiotherapy, temozolomide or both. The receptor source for this set is a man aged 40-50 years with glioma. Some clones in this sample may be carry-over from other donors' samples.

This chain uses TRBV30 with TRBJ1-5; D is unclear. The germline V gene encodes CDR1 GTSNPN and CDR2 SVGIG (reference sequence). V dropped 0 bases and J dropped 3 bases, with 12 bases sitting between them. The CDR3 runs 15 residues. CDR3 protein: CAWSVIGRNNQPQHF. For the CDR3, the DNA is TGTGCCTGGAGTGTAATCGGCAGGAACAATCAGCCCCAGCATTTT.

V is TRBV7-2 and J is TRBJ2-3; TRBD2 aligns across 8 bases. CDR3 length: 16 residues. Germline CDR1 is SGHTA and CDR2 is FQGNSA. V shed 0 bases, J shed 0 bases, and the junction held 2 bases outside the gene matches. For the CDR3, the DNA is TGTGCCAGCAGCTTAGCGCGGGGGGCCAGCACAGATACGCAGTATTTT. It specifies CASSLARGASTDTQYF.

The V call is TRBV7-9, the J call TRBJ2-7; D is uncertain. The V end was cut by 5 bases, the J end by 1 base, with 12 bases between. Germline V lookup: CDR1 SEHNR, CDR2 FQNEAQ (reference sequence). The CDR3 sequence is 14 residues long. In nucleotides, the CDR3 is TGTGCCAGCAGCCCCTCTGTCGGTTCCTACGAGCAGTACTTC. Translating it yields CASSPSVGSYEQYF. The whole variable domain, filled in from reference TRBV7-9 and TRBJ2-7, reads DTGVSQNPRHKITKRGQNVTFRCDPISEHNRLYWYRQTLGQGPEFLTYFQNEAQLEKSRLLSDRFSAERPKGSFSTLEIQRTEQGDSAMYLCASSPSVGSYEQYFGPGTRLTVT.

The rearrangement links TRBV27 to TRBJ2-7; D is uncertain. The CDR3 consists of 15 residues. From germline, CDR1 is MNHEY and CDR2 SMNVEV (reference sequence). V lost 10 bases and J 3 bases, leaving 22 bases between the germline ends. The CDR3 region has the DNA TGTGCCACCGCCCTGGGTGGCCCCCTTTTCTACGAGCAGTACTTC. Protein product: CATALGGPLFYEQYF.

This chain uses TRBV5-4 with TRBJ1-2; D remains ambiguous. Between the trimmed V and J ends, which lost 0 bases and 1 base, there was a span of 4 bases. The germline CDR1 and CDR2 sequences are SGHNT and YYREEE (reference sequence). The CDR3 is 13 amino acids. The CDR3 loop reads CASSLDSNYGYTF. CDR3 sequence (DNA): TGTGCCAGCAGCTTGGACAGTAACTATGGCTACACCTTC. Complete variable domain (other parts from reference TRBV5-4 and TRBJ1-2): ETGVTQSPTHLIKTRGQQVTLRCSSQSGHNTVSWYQQALGQGPQFIFQYYREEENGRGNFPPRFSGLQFPNYSSELNVNALELDDSALYLCASSLDSNYGYTFGSGTRLTVV.

The chain employs TRBV7-8 and TRBJ1-4; a weak D match, TRBD1 (6 bases). CDR1 is SGHVS and CDR2 is FQNEAQ in the germline V gene. This CDR3 has 15 amino acids. The V end was cut by 1 base, the J end by 8 bases, with 14 bases between. The CDR3 region is CASSLVGGSYEKLFF. CDR3 bases: TGTGCCAGCAGCTTAGTGGGGGGCTCGTACGAAAAACTGTTTTTT.

V and J are TRBV21-1 and TRBJ2-7; the D call of TRBD1 is as the table states it, not checked on the DNA. TRBV21-1 is a pseudogene locus. The length of the CDR3 is 18 residues. The CDR3 DNA is TGTGCCAGCAGCAAAGGAGGCACAGGGGGACTTAGCTCCTACGAGCAGTACTTC. Amino acids: CASSKGGTGGLSSYEQYF.

The chain uses TRBV18 and TRBJ1-1; D might be TRBD1 (5 bases). V lost 0 bases, J lost 3 bases, and 8 bases lay in between. This CDR3 comprises 14 residues. CDR1 is KGHSH, CDR2 LQKENI, per germline. The CDR3 protein is CASSPPSRDTEAFF. The CDR3 nucleotides read TGTGCCAGCTCACCACCGTCCAGGGACACTGAAGCTTTCTTT.

This chain joins TRBV7-9 and TRBJ2-5, with 7 bases fitting TRBD2. The CDR3 runs 14 residues. The V segment lost 5 bases and the J segment 6 bases; nucleotides outside the gene matches: 9. The germline CDR1 and CDR2 sequences are SEHNR and FQNEAQ (reference sequence). CDR3 residues: CASSPILAKQTQYF. The CDR3 region has the DNA TGTGCCAGCAGCCCTATACTAGCGAAACAGACCCAGTACTTC.

This chain connects TRBV6-1 to TRBJ2-5; 7 bases are shared with TRBD1. Germline loops: CDR1 MNHNS, CDR2 SASEGT. This CDR3 is built from 16 residues. The J segment lost 2 bases and the V segment lost 4 bases, leaving 10 bases of the junction unmatched. In DNA, the CDR3 is TGTGCCAGCAGTGCCCACGGAAGGACAGGTCAAGAGACCCAGTACTTC. Encoded protein: CASSAHGRTGQETQYF.

The rearrangement uses TRBV23-1 and TRBJ2-2; 7 nucleotides agree with TRBD1. TRBV23-1 is annotated as an ORF whose role is uncertain. The CDR3 contains 13 residues. V was clipped by 2 bases and J by 6 bases; unmatched bases: 0. The CDR3 bases are TGCGCCAGCAGTCAACAGGGGGCCGGGGAGCTGTTTTTT. It yields the protein CASSQQGAGELFF.

V is TRBV30 and J is TRBJ1-1; no clear D. Trimming removed 0 bases from V and 4 bases from J, with 6 bases in between. In germline, CDR1 is GTSNPN, CDR2 SVGIG (reference sequence). The CDR3 spans 12 residues. The chain's CDR3 is CAWSVQSTEAFF. In nucleotides, the CDR3 is TGTGCCTGGAGTGTACAGAGCACTGAAGCTTTCTTT. Variable domain in full (rest from reference TRBV30 and TRBJ1-1): SQTIHQWPATLVQPVGSPLSLECTVEGTSNPNLYWYRQAAGRGLQLLFYSVGIGQISSEVPQNLSASRPQDRQFILSSKKLLLSDSGFYLCAWSVQSTEAFFGQGTRLTVV.

This clone has just a few counts. The genes are TRBV4-1 and TRBJ1-1; possible D gene TRBD1, 5 bases. Between the trimmed V and J ends, which lost 0 bases and 1 base, there was a span of 9 bases. This CDR3 is 15 amino acids long. The V gene's germline CDR1 is MGHRA and CDR2 YSYEKL. CDR3 in DNA: TGCGCCAGCAGCCAAGAGTGGAGGGGGAACACTGAAGCTTTCTTT. Its protein is CASSQEWRGNTEAFF.

The gene calls are TRBV13 and TRBJ2-7; 9 bases agree with TRBD1. The junction had 0 bases not matched to a gene; V was cut back by 0 bases and J by 0 bases. Per the germline V gene, CDR1 is PRHDT and CDR2 is FYEKMQ (reference sequence). This CDR3 contains 15 residues. The CDR3 sequence: CASSLGTGGSYEQYF. DNA for the CDR3: TGTGCCAGCAGCTTAGGGACAGGGGGCTCCTACGAGCAGTACTTC.

The chain employs TRBV19 and TRBJ2-6; 8 positions match TRBD1. V lost 3 bases to trimming and J lost 4 bases; unmatched junction nucleotides: 8. Germline V gene lookup returns CDR1 LNHDA and CDR2 SQIVND (reference sequence). CDR3 length: 17 residues. Written as DNA, the CDR3 is TGTGCCAGTAGTATGGGGACAGGATTCTCCGGGGCCAACGTCCTGACTTTC. Translated, it gives CASSMGTGFSGANVLTF.

CDR3 sequence (DNA): TGTGCCAGCAGTCGGGACCTGACTAGTGAGCAGTACTTC. Amino acids: CASSRDLTSEQYF. V and J are TRBV6-5 and TRBJ2-7; D is possibly TRBD2 (6 bases). V lost 5 bases, J lost 7 bases, and 15 bases lay in between. Germline V lookup: CDR1 MNHEY, CDR2 SVGAGI. This CDR3 has 13 amino acids.

The chain uses TRBV5-1 and TRBJ1-5; 7 bases agree with TRBD1. This CDR3 has 14 residues. Germline CDR1 reads SGHRS; CDR2 reads YFSETQ. Losses at the gene ends were 8 bases for V and 6 bases for J; bases not matched to a gene: 11. CDR3 in DNA: TGCGCCAGTAGCGCGGGACAGAGGGGTCAGCCCCAGCATTTT. This gives the protein CASSAGQRGQPQHF.

The rearrangement uses TRBV6-5 and TRBJ1-2, with D possibly being TRBD1 (6 bases). CDR1 and CDR2 (germline): MNHEY, SVGAGI. The CDR3 has 15 amino acids. The V and J ends lost 6 bases and 4 bases respectively, with 18 bases between them. CDR3 protein: CASRPGGQRLYGYTF. The CDR3 DNA follows: TGTGCCAGCAGGCCGGGGGGCCAGCGCCTCTATGGCTACACCTTC.

The chain is built from TRBV5-5 and TRBJ2-1; maybe TRBD1 (7 bases). This CDR3 spans 17 amino acids. V lost 1 base and J 4 bases, leaving 18 bases between the germline ends. CDR1 SGHKS and CDR2 YYEKEE come from the germline V gene (reference sequence). The CDR3 DNA sequence: TGTGCCAGCAGCTTGTTGGTGTCTGCGGGACAGTACAATGAGCAGTTCTTC. It yields the protein CASSLLVSAGQYNEQFF. The complete variable domain, with remaining parts taken from reference TRBV5-5 and TRBJ2-1, reads DAGVTQSPTHLIKTRGQQVTLRCSPISGHKSVSWYQQVLGQGPQFIFQYYEKEERGRGNFPDRFSARQFPNYSSELNVNALLLGDSALYLCASSLLVSAGQYNEQFFGPGTRLTVL.

This sequence joins TRBV4-1 and TRBJ2-7, with D perhaps matching TRBD1 (5 bases). Germline CDR1 reads MGHRA; CDR2 reads YSYEKL. The CDR3 runs 15 residues. Trimming stripped 0 bases from V and 6 bases from J, with 15 bases between. The CDR3 here is CASSQEGALPREQYF. CDR3 sequence (DNA): TGCGCCAGCAGCCAAGAAGGGGCCCTGCCCCGCGAGCAGTACTTC.

The CDR3 region is CASSSRTVYGYTF. CDR3 bases: TGTGCCAGCAGCTCCCGGACAGTGTATGGCTACACCTTC. J is TRBJ1-2 and V is TRBV7-9, with D possibly matching TRBD1 (6 bases). This CDR3 comprises 13 residues. Germline-derived CDR1 and CDR2 are SEHNR and FQNEAQ (reference sequence). Trimming stripped 4 bases from V and 5 bases from J, with 11 bases between.

This chain uses TRBV5-4 with TRBJ2-5; 8 bases match TRBD2. This CDR3 contains 13 residues. Germline CDR1 is SGHNT and CDR2 is YYREEE (reference sequence). V lost 5 bases, J lost 4 bases, and 4 bases stayed unmatched. The CDR3 here is CASRNRGGETQYF. DNA of the CDR3: TGTGCCAGCAGAAACCGGGGGGGAGAGACCCAGTACTTC.

V is TRBV7-9 and J is TRBJ2-2; maybe TRBD1 (6 bases). This CDR3 region has 14 residues. Germline CDR1 reads SEHNR; CDR2 reads FQNEAQ (reference sequence). V was pared by 5 bases and J by 5 bases, with 12 bases between. The DNA for the CDR3 is TGTGCCAGCAGCAACACAGGGAGAACCGGGGAGCTGTTTTTT. Encoded protein: CASSNTGRTGELFF.

The chain links TRBV5-1 to TRBJ1-6; 9 bases map to TRBD1. V gave up 3 bases and J gave up 10 bases; unmatched junction bases: 5. CDR1 and CDR2 from the germline V gene are SGHRS and YFSETQ. The CDR3 is made up of 14 amino acids. For the CDR3, the DNA is TGCGCCAGCAGCTCAGGGACAGGGTTCTCACCCCTCCACTTT. This translates into CASSSGTGFSPLHF.

The rearrangement links TRBV6-4 to TRBJ1-5; D not certain. The CDR3 sequence is 17 residues long. Between the trimmed V and J ends, which lost 6 bases and 4 bases, there was a span of 22 bases. The germline V gene encodes CDR1 MRHNA and CDR2 SNTAGT. Here the CDR3 reads CASRQPGSIRNNQPQHF. The DNA for the CDR3 is TGTGCCAGCAGACAGCCGGGATCCATTAGAAATAATCAGCCCCAGCATTTT.

The gene calls are TRBV5-1 and TRBJ1-6, with 7 bases fitting TRBD1. CDR1 is SGHRS, CDR2 YFSETQ, per germline. Germline trimming cut 4 bases from V and 6 bases from J; bases unmatched to any gene: 4. The CDR3 loop spans 14 amino acids. This CDR3 reads CASSQGQTNSPLHF. The CDR3 region has the DNA TGCGCCAGCAGCCAGGGACAGACTAATTCACCCCTCCACTTT.

This clone appeared a few times. V is TRBV14 and J is TRBJ1-1; no firm D call. The CDR3 extends over 15 amino acids. The V gene's germline CDR1 is SGHDN and CDR2 FVKESK. Trimming cost V 0 bases and J 2 bases, with 10 bases left between them. The CDR3 DNA sequence: TGTGCCAGCAGCCAAGATGGGCGGCCCAACACTGAAGCTTTCTTT. It encodes CASSQDGRPNTEAFF.

The chain employs TRBV30 and TRBJ1-3, with 11 bases identical to TRBD1. Germline loops: CDR1 GTSNPN, CDR2 SVGIG (reference sequence). The CDR3 is 16 amino acids. V trimming: 3 bases; J trimming: 4 bases; junction bases outside the gene matches: 8. The CDR3 region is CAWRKAGQGEGNTIYF. CDR3 bases: TGTGCCTGGAGGAAGGCGGGACAGGGGGAAGGAAACACCATATATTTT.